These 5 T cell receptor beta chains came from one sample sequenced in a study of blood T cell repertoires in COVID-19. Measured with immunoSEQ multiplex PCR; TCRdb has only the in-frame clones, and not every one. The profile shows approximately 160,000 clones, approximately 84% of them singletons. What was sequenced was peripheral blood. The receptors stem from a man aged 35 to 55 who had recovered from COVID-19.

The rearrangement uses TRBV28 and TRBJ2-7; D may be TRBD1 (6 bases). V lost 7 bases, J lost 6 bases, and 10 bases lay in between. CDR3 size: 11 residues. Germline V CDR1 and CDR2: MDHEN, SYDVKM. CDR3 bases: TGTGCCAGCAAATCGACAGGCGAGCAGTACTTC. Protein: CASKSTGEQYF.

This CDR3 reads CASSAGFTTEAFF. The CDR3 region has the DNA TGTGCCAGTAGTGCAGGGTTCACCACTGAAGCTTTCTTT. The chain has TRBV19 and TRBJ1-1; TRBD1 is a possible D gene (5 bases). Germline V CDR1 and CDR2: LNHDA, SQIVND (reference sequence). This CDR3 has 13 amino acids. V was clipped by 5 bases and J by 4 bases, with 11 bases between them.

The chain has TRBV5-4 and TRBJ2-5; TRBD1 might be the D (5 bases). The CDR3 covers 13 residues. Germline CDR1 SGHNT, CDR2 YYREEE (reference sequence). Trimming stripped 4 bases from V and 1 base from J, with 8 bases between. CDR3 residues: CASSRQPQETQYF. CDR3 nucleotides: TGTGCCAGCAGCCGACAGCCCCAAGAGACCCAGTACTTC.

V and J are TRBV28 and TRBJ2-3; 7 bases map to TRBD2. After removal of 8 bases from V and 0 bases from J, the junction contained 14 bases not matched to a gene. The CDR3 totals 17 residues. Looked up from germline, CDR1 is MDHEN and CDR2 is SYDVKM. CDR3 region: CASRPLPGGLSTDTQYF. The CDR3 nucleotides are TGTGCCAGCCGTCCCCTCCCGGGAGGCCTCAGCACAGATACGCAGTATTTT.

This chain connects TRBV19 to TRBJ2-7; 8 bases agree with TRBD1. The junction had 19 bases not matched to a gene; V was cut back by 5 bases and J by 4 bases. The CDR3 totals 18 residues. Per germline, CDR1 LNHDA and CDR2 SQIVND (reference sequence). The CDR3 protein is CASSFKVWTGHVKYEQYF. CDR3 nucleotides: TGTGCCAGTAGTTTCAAGGTTTGGACAGGGCATGTTAAGTACGAGCAGTACTTC.